This T cell receptor (beta chain) was recorded in a study of vaccination and CD4 T cells after COVID-19 (dated by TCRdb to 2021 to 2024). Regarding the complete study: SARS-CoV-2 positivity had been established in the convalescent patients by nasal swab PCR, and mild disease was recorded in nine of these patients and severe disease in one. Control cultures used a CEFX viral epitope pool as positive control, an HIV-1 Nef peptide pool as negative control, or no peptide. The convalescent cohort included six males and four females, with two Hispanic individuals, seven Caucasians, two Asians and one multiracial person. Post-COVID blood samples were collected from convalescent patients a median of roughly 100 days after diagnosis, with a range of about 35 to 161 days. The spike-specific CD4+ TCR repertoire was compared before and after mRNA vaccination in ten to eleven COVID-19 convalescent patients and several infection-naive healthy vaccine recipients. Participants received two doses of either the Pfizer-BioNTech BNT162b2 vaccine (n=8) or the Moderna mRNA-1273 vaccine (n=2). For three convalescent patients, samples were collected at an early post-vaccination timepoint (day 14) as well as at a late post-vaccination timepoint (days 161 to 241). Culture stimuli were overlapping spike peptide pools from SARS-CoV-2 and from the common cold coronaviruses HCoV-NL63, HCoV-OC43 and HCoV-229E. Post-vaccine blood samples were obtained a median of approximately 74 days after the second vaccine dose, with a range of about 13 to 250 days. Summary of the overall study and its limitations: Relatively few convalescent patients were included in the study, and early timepoints after natural infection were not analyzed. Nearly all vaccine-specific clones in convalescent patients (304 of 307) were mono-reactive for SARS-CoV-2 spike rather than cross-reactive with common cold coronaviruses. Among convalescent patients, a median about 90% of the SARS-CoV-2-reactive clones seen after vaccination appeared only after vaccination, which suggests priming specific to the vaccine. Although the median number of SARS-CoV-2-reactive clonotypes went up from around 20 after infection to roughly 40 after vaccination, the increase was not significant.

The method behind the library was PCR. DNA from cultured CD4+ T cells underwent TCR sequencing with the Oncomine TCR Beta short-read assay at the Johns Hopkins FTIC core. Genomic DNA was extracted from the cultured CD4+ T cells with the QIAamp micro DNA kit. The Oncomine TCR Beta libraries from cultured CD4+ T cells were pooled using unique dual indexes and then sequenced on an Illumina iSeq 100. The source study handled its data this way. Non-productive sequences were removed, and CDR3s that did not start with C, did not end with F or W, or were shorter than 7 amino acids were discarded. Antigen-specific clonotypes were identified with the MANAFEST web application by comparing peptide-stimulated wells with reference and other culture wells. An FDR below 0.05, an odds ratio above 5, and a productive frequency above 0.1% in at least two of three replicate wells were required for clones to be considered positive. A clonotype was classed as cross-reactive if the clonotype showed significant expansion both in SARS-CoV-2 spike wells and in at least one common cold coronavirus spike condition. Levenshtein distances (stringdist) and unrooted phylogenetic trees (ape) in R version 3.6.1 were used to assess CDR3 homology. Using fastp at Q25 and MiXCR, TCRdb reprocessed the public reads and kept productive beta chains. Each CDR3 protein appears once, grouped with its most common genes and DNA. The V and J calls were not made by the authors but by TCRdb's processing. The sample table contains around 25,000 distinct CDR3 sequences; only one count was recorded for 25% to 35% of them. The top ten hold less than 9% of the sample.

With respect to this clonotype: Its antigen is not yet known. Base qualities were left out, and no much larger clone turns up one base away.

Per the publication, the time point label means: late sampling 161 to 241 days after vaccination in three convalescent patients. This specimen's treatment or condition label, interpreted: roughly 11-day PBMC culture with coronavirus spike peptide pools or control peptides (ViraFEST assay). The ViraFEST assay was used in the study, in which antigen-specific T cells were expanded with peptide pools and expanded clonotypes were subsequently identified by TCR sequencing. The convalescent patients' positive SARS-CoV-2 PCR tests were from March to December 2020, which was before the Alpha, Beta and Delta variants emerged in the United States. Each well held two million PBMCs cultured with approximately 10 ug/ml peptide pools in IMDM containing about 5% human AB serum and roughly 10 IU/ml IL-2. Half of the culture medium was replaced with fresh IL-2-containing medium on days 3 and 7. After 10 days of culture, CD4+ T cells were isolated by negative selection using the EasySep CD4+ T cell isolation kit. PBMCs were separated from whole blood using Ficoll-Paque Plus gradient centrifugation and then either used fresh or cryopreserved at -140C. Culture conditions were generally each tested in triplicate wells.

Spanning cysteine to phenylalanine, the CDR3 consists of 16 amino acids. Solely the CDR3 DNA is kept, with 48 bases framed from the first base. CDR1 MDHEN and CDR2 SYDVKM are derived from the germline V gene. The germline V end is reduced by 4 bases and the J end by 5 bases; junction bases left unmatched: 10. This TCR came from a human donor who had recovered from COVID-19. The chain links TRBV28 with TRBJ2-5, and 10 junction bases match TRBD1. This material consisted of CD4+ T cells from blood, cultured in vitro, taken about 7 months after SARS-CoV-2 vaccination. The nucleotide sequence is TGTGCCAGCAGTTCCACCCCGGGACAGGGGTTGGAGACCCAGTACTTC. Translated, it gives CASSSTPGQGLETQYF.